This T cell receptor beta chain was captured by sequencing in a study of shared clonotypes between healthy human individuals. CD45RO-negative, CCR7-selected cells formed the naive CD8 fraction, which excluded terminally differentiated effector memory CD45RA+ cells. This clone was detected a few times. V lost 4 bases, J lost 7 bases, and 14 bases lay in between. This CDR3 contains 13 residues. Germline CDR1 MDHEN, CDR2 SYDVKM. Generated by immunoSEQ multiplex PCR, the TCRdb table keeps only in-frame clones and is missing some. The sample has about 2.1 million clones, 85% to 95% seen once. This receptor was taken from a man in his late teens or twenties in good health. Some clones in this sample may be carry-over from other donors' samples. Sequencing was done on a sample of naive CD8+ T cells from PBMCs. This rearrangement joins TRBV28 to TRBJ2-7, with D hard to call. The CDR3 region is CASSWGESTEQYF. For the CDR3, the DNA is TGTGCCAGCAGTTGGGGTGAGAGTACGGAGCAGTACTTC. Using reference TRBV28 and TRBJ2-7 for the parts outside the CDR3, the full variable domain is DVKVTQSSRYLVKRTGEKVFLECVQDMDHENMFWYRQDPGLGLRLIYFSYDVKMKEKGDIPEGYSVSREKKERFSLILESASTNQTSMYLCASSWGESTEQYFGPGTRLTVT.